A single sample is the source of the 10 T cell receptor beta chains below, sequenced in a study of blood T cell repertoires in COVID-19. The assay was immunoSEQ multiplex PCR, and TCRdb's table has in-frame clones only and misses some. The data show 90,000 to 130,000 clones, with 65% to 90% seen just once and 15% to 20% held by the top ten. Sequences were obtained from peripheral blood. The receptor source for this set is a woman aged 55-69 years with acute or convalescent COVID-19.

The rearrangement uses TRBV15 and TRBJ1-5; maybe TRBD1 (6 bases). The CDR3 is 13 amino acids. With 5 bases removed from V and 9 bases from J, the gap between germline ends came to 14 bases. CDR1 is LNHNV and CDR2 is YYDKDF in the germline V gene (reference sequence). Here the CDR3 DNA reads TGTGCCACCAGCGAGACAGGTCCCATGCCCCAGCATTTT. Translating gives CATSETGPMPQHF. The full variable domain, completed using reference TRBV15 and TRBJ1-5, is DAMVIQNPRYQVTQFGKPVTLSCSQTLNHNVMYWYQQKSSQAPKLLFHYYDKDFNNEADTPDNFQSRRPNTSFCFLDIRSPGLGDTAMYLCATSETGPMPQHFGDGTRLSIL.

The CDR3 loop reads CASTGQPNTEAFF. The CDR3 nucleotides are TGTGCCAGCACGGGACAACCGAACACTGAAGCTTTCTTT. The J gene is TRBJ1-1, the V gene TRBV27, with TRBD1 as a possible D gene (6 bases). Germline loops: CDR1 MNHEY, CDR2 SMNVEV (reference sequence). The CDR3 is made up of 13 amino acids. V lost 7 bases to trimming and J lost 1 base, with 10 bases between them.

The chain combines TRBV19 with TRBJ2-3; 7 nucleotides align to TRBD2. The germline gives CDR1 LNHDA, CDR2 SQIVND (reference sequence). This CDR3 is 16 amino acids long. J was trimmed by 2 bases and V by 6 bases; bases with no gene match: 11. CDR3 bases: TGTGCCAGTAGCCTACTCGTGGCGGGGGACACAGATACGCAGTATTTT. It yields the protein CASSLLVAGDTDTQYF.

The chain joins TRBV7-9 to TRBJ2-5, with TRBD2 matching 11 bases. The length of the CDR3 is 15 residues. Germline V gives CDR1 SEHNR, CDR2 FQNEAQ (reference sequence). With 3 bases clipped from V and 5 bases from J, the junction kept 5 bases outside the gene matches. CDR3 protein: CASSFPTSGAETQYF. In DNA form, the CDR3 reads TGTGCCAGCAGCTTTCCGACTAGCGGGGCTGAGACCCAGTACTTC.

The chain couples TRBV5-4 to TRBJ1-2; D perhaps matches TRBD1 (5 bases). The CDR3 contains 15 residues. CDR1 and CDR2 (germline): SGHNT, YYREEE (reference sequence). V was cut by 3 bases and J by 3 bases, with 15 bases left in between. This CDR3 is CASSSTFPGYYGYTF. In DNA, the CDR3 is TGTGCCAGCAGCTCTACCTTCCCAGGGTACTATGGCTACACCTTC.

This chain connects TRBV19 to TRBJ2-7; 7 nucleotides agree with TRBD1. Per germline, CDR1 LNHDA and CDR2 SQIVND (reference sequence). Germline trimming cut 1 base from V and 4 bases from J; bases unmatched to any gene: 10. The CDR3 has 16 amino acids. In nucleotides, the CDR3 is TGTGCCAGTAGTATAGTCGGGGCAGGGGGAGTTTACGAGCAGTACTTC. This codes for CASSIVGAGGVYEQYF. Supplemented by reference TRBV19 and TRBJ2-7, the full variable domain reads DGGITQSPKYLFRKEGQNVTLSCEQNLNHDAMYWYRQDPGQGLRLIYYSQIVNDFQKGDIAEGYSVSREKKESFPLTVTSAQKNPTAFYLCASSIVGAGGVYEQYFGPGTRLTVT.

This clone appeared once. The chain uses TRBV7-9 and TRBJ2-1, with TRBD2 matching 8 bases. This CDR3 is 17 amino acids long. Trimming at V came to 2 bases and at J to 6 bases, leaving 12 bases not matched to a gene. The germline V gene encodes CDR1 SEHNR and CDR2 FQNEAQ (reference sequence). The CDR3 sequence: CASSLSLASGSSNEQFF. CDR3 DNA: TGTGCCAGCAGCTTATCACTTGCTAGCGGGTCTTCCAATGAGCAGTTCTTC.

This clone was found once. The genes are TRBV2 and TRBJ1-6, with 7 bases that match TRBD1. V gave up 3 bases and J gave up 8 bases; unmatched junction bases: 1. The CDR3 extends over 13 amino acids. Germline V gives CDR1 SNHLY, CDR2 FYNNEI. For the CDR3, the DNA is TGTGCCAGCAGTGATGACAGGGATTCACCCCTCCACTTT. The encoded protein is CASSDDRDSPLHF. The variable domain in full, completed from reference TRBV2 and TRBJ1-6, reads EPEVTQTPSHQVTQMGQEVILRCVPISNHLYFYWYRQILGQKVEFLVSFYNNEISEKSEIFDDQFSVERPDGSNFTLKIRSTKLEDSAMYFCASSDDRDSPLHFGNGTRLTVT.

This sequence joins TRBV5-1 and TRBJ1-2; D call uncertain. The CDR3 covers 13 residues. Trimming left V 0 bases short and J 8 bases short, with 11 bases between. The V gene's germline CDR1 is SGHRS and CDR2 YFSETQ. CDR3 in amino acids: CASSLAQDWGYTF. The CDR3 DNA reads as TGCGCCAGCAGCTTGGCCCAGGATTGGGGCTACACCTTC.

The chain carries TRBV27 and TRBJ1-2; TRBD1 might be the D (5 bases). V lost 5 bases and J 1 base, leaving 11 bases between the germline ends. There are 14 residues in the CDR3. Germline V gene data show CDR1 as MNHEY and CDR2 as SMNVEV (reference sequence). CDR3 in amino acids: CASSRGGGNYGYTF. In nucleotides, the CDR3 is TGTGCCAGCAGTAGGGGCGGGGGTAACTATGGCTACACCTTC.